This TCR beta chain was captured by sequencing in a study of T cell responses to AZD1222 COVID-19 vaccine. V lost 4 bases to trimming and J lost 0 bases; unmatched junction nucleotides: 9. CDR3 size: 18 residues. CDR1 is SGHRS, CDR2 YFSETQ, per germline. Profiled with immunoSEQ multiplex PCR; TCRdb holds only in-frame clones, not every one. The data show some 150,000 clones, more than 80% seen once. This TCR came from an adult in good health. The chain has TRBV5-1 and TRBJ2-1; 11 bases line up with TRBD2. Specimen: peripheral blood, collected on day 0 of MenACWY control vaccination. CDR3 in DNA: TGCGCCAGCAGCGGGAAGGGACTAGCGGAGGCCTCCTACAATGAGCAGTTCTTC. Translated: CASSGKGLAEASYNEQFF.